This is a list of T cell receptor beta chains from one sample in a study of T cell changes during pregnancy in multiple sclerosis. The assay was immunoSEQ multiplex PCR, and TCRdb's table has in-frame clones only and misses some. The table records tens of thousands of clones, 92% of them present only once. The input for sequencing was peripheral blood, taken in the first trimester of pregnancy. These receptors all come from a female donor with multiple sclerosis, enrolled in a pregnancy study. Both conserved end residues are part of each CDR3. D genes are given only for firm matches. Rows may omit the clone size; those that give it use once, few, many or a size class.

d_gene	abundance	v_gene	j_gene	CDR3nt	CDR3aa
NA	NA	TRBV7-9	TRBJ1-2	TGTGCCAGCAGCTCCCGCCCGGGTGCGGGCTATGGCTACACCTTC	CASSSRPGAGYGYTF
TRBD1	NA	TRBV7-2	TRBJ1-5	TGTGCCAGCAGCTCAGGACAGGGTGGGCAGCCCCAGCATTTT	CASSSGQGGQPQHF
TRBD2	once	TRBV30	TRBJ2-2	TGTGCCTGGAGAGGGCGGGAGGGTCCCGGGGAGCTGTTTTTT	CAWRGREGPGELFF
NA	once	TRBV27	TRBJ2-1	TGTGCCAGCTGTCCCGGAGGCCTCTCCTACAATGAGCAGTTCTTC	CASCPGGLSYNEQFF
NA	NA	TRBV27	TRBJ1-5	TGTGCCAGCGCTGGGCCCCCAGGCTACCAGCCCCAGCATTTT	CASAGPPGYQPQHF
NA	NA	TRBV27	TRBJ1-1	TGTGCCAGCAGTTTATCTGGCAGCACTGAAGCTTTCTTT	CASSLSGSTEAFF
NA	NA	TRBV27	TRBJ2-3	TGTGCCAGCAGATTAGCTCGGGCGGGGAGCACAGATACGCAGTATTTT	CASRLARAGSTDTQYF
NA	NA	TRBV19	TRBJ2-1	TGTGCCAGTAGTGCCCGGGACTTTAACTACAATGAGCAGTTCTTC	CASSARDFNYNEQFF
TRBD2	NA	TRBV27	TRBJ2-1	TGTGCCAGCAGTTTCCCGGGACTAGTGGGTAATGAGCAGTTCTTC	CASSFPGLVGNEQFF
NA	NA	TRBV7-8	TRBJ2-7	TGTGCCAGCAGCTTAGAGCAGAGGTCGGCGGGCCGCTCCTACGAGCAGTACTTC	CASSLEQRSAGRSYEQYF
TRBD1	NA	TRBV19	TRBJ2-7	TGTGCCAGTAGTATATCCGGGACAGGGGTCTACGAGCAGTACTTC	CASSISGTGVYEQYF
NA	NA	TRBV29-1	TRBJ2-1	TGCAGCGTTGACCCACCCCTCAGGGCTAGACTGAGGTACAATGAGCAGTTCTTC	CSVDPPLRARLRYNEQFF
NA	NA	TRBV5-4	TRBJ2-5	TGTGCCAGCAGCTTGGCCGGGTCCAGGGTCCAAGAGACCCAGTACTTC	CASSLAGSRVQETQYF
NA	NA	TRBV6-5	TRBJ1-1	TGTGCCAGCAGTTACTCGAGGTGGGGCTTGAACACTGAAGCTTTCTTT	CASSYSRWGLNTEAFF
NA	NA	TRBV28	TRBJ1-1	TGTGCCAGCAGGATCCCCCCGGACAGTCATCAAGAAGCTTTCTTT	CASRIPPDSHQEAFF
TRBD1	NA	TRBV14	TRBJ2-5	TGTGCCAGCAGCCCTACTAGCAGGGGGCCCGGGGAGACCCAGTACTTC	CASSPTSRGPGETQYF
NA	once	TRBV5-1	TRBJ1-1	TGCGCCAGCAGCTTGGTAGATCGGCAGGGTGAAGCTTTCTTT	CASSLVDRQGEAFF
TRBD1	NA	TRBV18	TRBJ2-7	TGTGCCAGCTCACCACTTCCCGGGACAGGGCGATACGAGCAGTACTTC	CASSPLPGTGRYEQYF
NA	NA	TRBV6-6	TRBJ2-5	TGTGCCAGCAGGGGGGGAGAGACCCAGTACTTC	CASRGGETQYF
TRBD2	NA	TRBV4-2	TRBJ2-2	TGTGCCAGCAGCCAGGAGGGCACTAGCGGGAGGGCCACCGGGGAGCTGTTTTTT	CASSQEGTSGRATGELFF
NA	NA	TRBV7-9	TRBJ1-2	TGTGCCAGCAGTCAAATAGGGGTCGGCCCAACGGGAGACTATGGCTACACCTTC	CASSQIGVGPTGDYGYTF
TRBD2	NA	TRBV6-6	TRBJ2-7	TGTGCCAGCAGTTACGGGGGAGGGCCTGGGGTCGAGCAGTACTTC	CASSYGGGPGVEQYF
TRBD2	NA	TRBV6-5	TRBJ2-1	TGTGCCAGCAGTTACGACGGGCTAGCGGGACACAATGAGCAGTTCTTC	CASSYDGLAGHNEQFF
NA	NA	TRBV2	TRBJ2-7	TGTGCCAGCACTGAACAGACGACAGGCTACGAGCAGTACTTC	CASTEQTTGYEQYF
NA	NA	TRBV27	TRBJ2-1	TGTGCCAGCAGTTTCCTAGCCGGAGAGCAGTTCTTC	CASSFLAGEQFF
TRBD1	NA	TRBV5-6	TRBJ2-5	TGTGCCAGCAGCCCGGACAGGGTCCTAGAGACCCAGTACTTC	CASSPDRVLETQYF
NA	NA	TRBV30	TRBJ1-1	TGTGCCTGGAGTTTGTCAGGAATGAACACTGAAGCTTTCTTT	CAWSLSGMNTEAFF
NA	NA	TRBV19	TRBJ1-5	TGTGCCAGTACTATTACAGGGACTCAGCCCCAGCATTTT	CASTITGTQPQHF
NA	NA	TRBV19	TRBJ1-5	TGTGCCAGTAGTATCGGGAATCAGCCCCAGCATTTT	CASSIGNQPQHF
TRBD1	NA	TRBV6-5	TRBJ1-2	TGTGCCAGCAGTTACTCTCGGGGACAGGGACCATATGGCTACACCTTC	CASSYSRGQGPYGYTF
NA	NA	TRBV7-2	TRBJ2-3	TGTGCCAGCAGCTTAGGAGGGTTAGCCACAGATACGCAGTATTTT	CASSLGGLATDTQYF
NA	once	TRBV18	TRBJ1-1	TGTGCCAGCTCACCACCCCGACGACAGGAAGGGATGAACACTGAAGCTTTCTTT	CASSPPRRQEGMNTEAFF
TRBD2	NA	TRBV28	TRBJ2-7	TGTGCCAGCAGTTGGACTAGCGACAACGAGCAGTACTTC	CASSWTSDNEQYF
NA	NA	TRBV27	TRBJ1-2	TGTGCCAGCACCAAACCGGGAGGGATAGGGGGATACACCTTC	CASTKPGGIGGYTF
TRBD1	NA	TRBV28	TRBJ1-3	TGTGCCAGCAGTTTATCAGGACAGGGGATAGGAAACACCATATATTTT	CASSLSGQGIGNTIYF
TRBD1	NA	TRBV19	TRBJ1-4	TGTGCCAGTAGTACAACAGGGGTTAATGAAAAACTGTTTTTT	CASSTTGVNEKLFF
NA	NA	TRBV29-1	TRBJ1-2	TGCAGCGGGGGCAGGTTGAGTTTGGGAGGCTACACCTTC	CSGGRLSLGGYTF
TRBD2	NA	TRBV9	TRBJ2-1	TGTGCCAGCAGCGTTAGCGGGAGTGGCTCCTACAATGAGCAGTTCTTC	CASSVSGSGSYNEQFF
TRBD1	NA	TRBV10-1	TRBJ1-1	TGCGCCAGCAGTCCCGGACAGGGGAACACTGAAGCTTTCTTT	CASSPGQGNTEAFF
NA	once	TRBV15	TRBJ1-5	TGTGCCACCAGCAGAGTGGGGGCCGGAGGCAATCAGCCCCAGCATTTT	CATSRVGAGGNQPQHF